This TCR beta chain was identified in a study of T-cell memory formation after mild COVID-19 (TCRdb year 2021). A note on the overall study: Most TCR sequence clusters were specific to one of the two donors. Longitudinal TCRalpha and TCRbeta repertoire sequencing tracked T-cell clones expanding and contracting after mild COVID-19 in a couple of donors. Two young, previously healthy adult volunteers made up the cohort, one male and one female. Beyond this particular receptor, the publication reports: The study covered only a couple of mild cases, and larger cohorts including severe cases with pre-infection samples were considered necessary. Some responding clones were detected in pre-infection memory, suggesting pre-existing cross-reactive memory T cells joined the SARS-CoV-2 response. Clones that contracted from day 15 to 85 showed balanced CD4/CD8 phenotypes, whereas a second wave of clones that expanded from day 15 to 37 leaned towards CD4+. SARS-CoV-2 specificity of the second-wave clones peaking on day 37 was not confirmed. Contracting CD4+ clones turned up mainly in the CM and EM memory subsets, whereas EMRA was where CD8+ clones were enriched.

At the junction V is shortened by 5 bases and J by 4 bases, with 15 bases in between. CDR3 length: 14 amino acids, cysteine to valine. Of the read, only the CDR3 DNA is kept; its 42 bases are in frame from base 1. CDR1 and CDR2 (SNHLY, FYNNEI) derive from the germline V gene. As for this clonotype: It has no known antigen specificity. No much larger clonotype is one base removed from it; base qualities were not supplied.

The listed sequencing device is Illumina NovaSeq 6000. Using 5'RACE with constant-segment primers, TCRalpha and TCRbeta cDNA libraries were constructed, with sample barcodes and unique molecular identifiers added in the process. Trizol reagent was used to extract RNA from every sample. Libraries were amplified in two PCR steps, with a second sample barcode and Illumina TruSeq adapters added in the second step. The libraries were sequenced on an Illumina NovaSeq using 2 x 150 bp paired-end reads. As for the authors' bioinformatics: Reads were demultiplexed and collapsed into UMI-guided consensus sequences with migec v1.2.7. Using mixcr v2.1.11, the UMI consensuses were aligned to TRA and TRB V and J templates and assembled into clonotypes. A clonotype was counted as expanded or contracted only when both edgeR and NoisET called the clonotype significant, with the noise models trained on biological replicates. For edgeR calls, the cutoffs were a false discovery rate-adjusted p below 0.01 and a log2 fold-change threshold of 1. PCA with hierarchical clustering of max-normalized trajectories of the 1000 most abundant clonotypes was used as exploratory dynamics analysis. The CD4 or CD8 phenotype of responding clones was assigned using the separately sequenced CD4+ and CD8+ repertoires. TCRdb passed the public sequencing reads through fastp at Q25 and MiXCR, retaining productive beta sequences. Each CDR3 protein gets just one entry, which takes the most common genes and DNA from the rows behind it. Here the V and J calls rest on TCRdb's processing, not on the authors' analysis. The sample profile shows 260,000 or so distinct CDR3 sequences; 15% to 20% of them were found once. Around 21% of the sample rests with the top ten.

Ficoll-Paque density gradient centrifugation was used to isolate PBMCs. This chain is built from TRBV2 and TRBJ2-7; a tentative D match to TRBD1 spans 5 bases. Sequenced sample: PBMCs or a T cell subset sorted from them (not recorded which). The source is a man younger than 30 who had mild COVID-19 (a few samples of this study predate the infection). The sample titles of this study are shuffled in the database, so cell type and time point are left out; the donor was told from shared clones. The CDR3 has the sequence CASSYQGVRYEQYV. Read as DNA, the sequence is TGTGCCAGCAGTTACCAGGGTGTAAGGTACGAGCAGTACGTC.